This T cell receptor (beta chain) was recorded in a study of blood T cell repertoires in COVID-19. Germline V gene sequence: CDR1 SGHTA, CDR2 FQGNSA. V shed 4 bases, J shed 1 base, and the junction held 3 bases outside the gene matches. The length of the CDR3 is 15 residues. Some clones are missing from TCRdb's copy, which holds only in-frame ones; the method was immunoSEQ multiplex PCR. The data hold 130,000 to 150,000 clones, with roughly 84% observed a single time. The chain couples TRBV7-2 to TRBJ2-2; 7 positions agree with TRBD2. What was sequenced was PBMCs or T cells enriched from blood (not recorded which). This receptor was identified in a woman aged 50 to 60 who had been exposed to COVID-19. The CDR3 DNA is TGTGCCAGCAGCTCCCAGCGGGGGAACACCGGGGAGCTGTTTTTT. It encodes CASSSQRGNTGELFF.